One sample yielded the 32 T cell receptor beta chains listed below, sequenced in a study of metastatic and nonmetastatic thyroid tumors. Thyroid surgery took place with no prior treatment in any patient. With MiXCR, TCRdb called clones anew from the PCR reads. This table has roughly 93,000 clones, roughly an eighth appearing once. The specimen sequenced was blood. Receptors originate from a female donor with papillary thyroid cancer or a benign thyroid nodule (not recorded which). Some clones in this sample may be carry-over from other donors' samples.

The rearrangement joins TRBV2 to TRBJ2-3; 9 bases fit TRBD2. With 6 bases clipped from V and 5 bases from J, the junction kept 12 bases outside the gene matches. The CDR3 covers 16 residues. The germline CDR1 and CDR2 sequences are SNHLY and FYNNEI. This CDR3 reads CASRTPIAGVEDTQYF. The CDR3, as DNA: TGTGCCAGCAGGACTCCTATAGCGGGAGTAGAAGATACGCAGTATTTT.

This clone was recorded at least ten times. The J gene is TRBJ2-6, the V gene TRBV18, with unresolved D. CDR3 size: 16 residues. V was shortened by 4 bases and J by 2 bases, with 12 bases between the two germline ends. CDR1 is KGHSH, CDR2 LQKENI, per germline. CDR3 DNA sequence: TGTGCCAGCTCACTTGCTATAAGTCCTGGGGCCAACGTCCTGACTTTC. It encodes CASSLAISPGANVLTF.

Ten or more counts support this clone. The chain recombines TRBV6-1 with TRBJ2-1, with 10 bases aligning to TRBD2. V was pared by 11 bases and J by 3 bases, with 7 bases of the junction left unmatched. Per the germline V gene, CDR1 is MNHNS and CDR2 is SASEGT. CDR3 length equals 14 residues. CDR3 in DNA: TGTGCCCCCGGGGCTAGCGGGAGCTACAATGAGCAGTTCTTC. Its translation: CAPGASGSYNEQFF.

At least ten counts were recorded for this clone. This CDR3 is also generated by other DNA sequences in the sample. This chain connects TRBV4-3 to TRBJ2-1; possibly TRBD2 for D (5 bases). Germline-derived CDR1 and CDR2 are LGHNA and YSLEER. V was shortened by 0 bases and J by 7 bases, with 7 bases between the two germline ends. The CDR3 covers 13 residues. The CDR3 region is CASSQDSGNEQFF. The CDR3 nucleotides are TGCGCCAGCAGCCAAGATTCGGGGAATGAGCAGTTCTTC.

There are many counts of this clone. The V call is TRBV7-9, the J call TRBJ2-1, with TRBD1 identical over 7 bases. CDR1 and CDR2 from the germline V gene are SEHNR and FQNEAQ (reference sequence). The trim removed 2 bases at V and 12 bases at J, leaving 7 bases unmatched. The CDR3 sequence is 13 residues long. The CDR3 here is CASSLYSAGGQFF. In nucleotides, the CDR3 is TGTGCCAGCAGCTTATACTCCGCAGGGGGGCAGTTCTTC.

This clone was counted many times. CDR3 sequence (DNA): TGTGCCAGCACCCGCCAGGGAGGGTTCCCAGATACGCAGTATTTT. It specifies CASTRQGGFPDTQYF. The genes are TRBV9 and TRBJ2-3; TRBD2 aligns across 7 bases. The CDR3 has 15 amino acids. The germline CDR1 and CDR2 sequences are SGDLS and YYNGEE. V shed 6 bases and J 4 bases; nucleotides not matched to a gene: 11. The full variable domain, completed using reference TRBV9 and TRBJ2-3, is DSGVTQTPKHLITATGQRVTLRCSPRSGDLSVYWYQQSLDQGLQFLIQYYNGEERAKGNILERFSAQQFPDLHSELNLSSLELGDSALYFCASTRQGGFPDTQYFGPGTRLTVL.

This clone showed up many times. The J gene is TRBJ2-1, the V gene TRBV28; no clear D. CDR3 length equals 12 residues. Per the germline V gene, CDR1 is MDHEN and CDR2 is SYDVKM. V shed 6 bases and J shed 10 bases, with 13 bases lying between them. Here the CDR3 DNA reads TGTGCCAGCAGCCGCAGGCTTAAGGAGCAGTTCTTC. Its protein product is CASSRRLKEQFF. Using reference TRBV28 and TRBJ2-1 for the parts outside the CDR3, the full variable domain is DVKVTQSSRYLVKRTGEKVFLECVQDMDHENMFWYRQDPGLGLRLIYFSYDVKMKEKGDIPEGYSVSREKKERFSLILESASTNQTSMYLCASSRRLKEQFFGPGTRLTVL.

This clone has at least ten counts. This chain uses TRBV6-1 with TRBJ2-2; no clear D gene. This CDR3 region has 14 residues. V was pared by 9 bases and J by 4 bases, with 15 bases between. Germline V lookup: CDR1 MNHNS, CDR2 SASEGT. CDR3 coding DNA: TGTGCCAGTAGAGGACCGGCGAGCACCGGGGAGCTGTTTTTT. Translating it yields CASRGPASTGELFF.

The sample holds many counts of this clone. This chain connects TRBV7-9 to TRBJ2-5, with 12 nucleotides matching TRBD2. This CDR3 is built from 16 residues. With 5 bases clipped from V and 4 bases from J, the junction kept 8 bases outside the gene matches. Germline lookup yields CDR1 SEHNR and CDR2 FQNEAQ (reference sequence). CDR3 coding DNA: TGTGCCAGCAGCCAGACTAGCGGGAGAGTCGGAGAGACCCAGTACTTC. Its translation: CASSQTSGRVGETQYF.

V usage is TRBV12-3 or TRBV12-4 and J usage is TRBJ2-7; unclear D gene. With 6 bases removed from V and 3 bases from J, the gap between germline ends came to 24 bases. The length of the CDR3 is 17 residues. The CDR3 coding sequence is TGTGCCAGCAGCCCATACGGCGGTGAGATCAGTTACTACGAGCAGTACTTC. Encoded protein: CASSPYGGEISYYEQYF.

This clone was detected many times. The chain carries TRBV2 and TRBJ2-7; 10 bases are shared with TRBD2. Germline CDR1 reads SNHLY; CDR2 reads FYNNEI. Losses at the gene ends were 8 bases for V and 4 bases for J; bases not matched to a gene: 2. The CDR3 spans 12 residues. CDR3 bases: TGTGCCAGCGCGACTAGCGGGTACGAGCAGTACTTC. Translation: CASATSGYEQYF.

There are many counts of this clone. This chain links TRBV24-1 with TRBJ2-1; D tentatively fits TRBD1 or TRBD2 (5 bases each). The V gene lost 3 bases and the J gene lost 5 bases, with 19 bases spanning the gap. CDR1 and CDR2 from the germline V gene are KGHDR and SFDVKD. CDR3 length: 17 amino acids. CDR3 residues: CATSDTVSGPLDNEQFF. The CDR3 nucleotides are TGTGCCACCAGTGATACGGTGTCGGGGCCCCTTGACAATGAGCAGTTCTTC.

This clone was observed many times. The chain couples TRBV10-3 to TRBJ2-2; weak D call: TRBD1 (5 bases). CDR1 and CDR2 from the germline V gene are ENHRY and SYGVKD. V dropped 6 bases and J dropped 7 bases, with 18 bases sitting between them. The CDR3 has 15 residues. The CDR3, as DNA: TGTGCCATCAGCGACAGTTTTCGAGCTGGCGGGGAGCTGTTTTTT. Encoded protein: CAISDSFRAGGELFF.

This clone was detected many times. J is TRBJ2-7 and V is TRBV6-2 or TRBV6-3; TRBD1 matches 7 bases. In germline, CDR1 is MNHEY, CDR2 SVGEGT. The CDR3 is made up of 15 amino acids. The V segment lost 7 bases and the J segment 3 bases; nucleotides outside the gene matches: 12. The CDR3 DNA sequence: TGTGCCAGCACCGCCTGGACAGGAACGAACTACGAGCAGTACTTC. This translates into CASTAWTGTNYEQYF.

This clone was picked up many times. The genes are TRBV6-5 and TRBJ2-3; no definite D call. Trimming cost V 2 bases and J 11 bases, with 8 bases left between them. Germline V lookup: CDR1 MNHEY, CDR2 SVGAGI. This CDR3 has 11 amino acids. The CDR3 DNA reads as TGTGCCAGCAGTTACGGGAAGGTGCAGTATTTT. Translating gives CASSYGKVQYF.

This clone was observed many times. The gene calls are TRBV5-4 and TRBJ2-7; TRBD1 aligns across 12 bases. The J segment lost 0 bases and the V segment lost 4 bases, leaving 5 bases of the junction unmatched. Germline loops: CDR1 SGHNT, CDR2 YYREEE (reference sequence). The CDR3 is made up of 16 amino acids. DNA of the CDR3: TGTGCCAGCAGCCCGGGACAGGGGGCCGCCTCCTACGAGCAGTACTTC. Its protein is CASSPGQGAASYEQYF.

This clone was seen at least ten times. The chain employs TRBV20-1 and TRBJ2-3, with no clear D. The CDR3 consists of 15 residues. Germline V lookup: CDR1 DFQATT, CDR2 SNEGSKA (reference sequence). The ends were cut back, 0 bases at V and 4 bases at J, with 14 bases in the middle. The CDR3, as DNA: TGCAGTGCTAGAGACTCAGGCGTCTCACCAGATACGCAGTATTTT. Amino acid sequence: CSARDSGVSPDTQYF.

This chain joins TRBV9 and TRBJ2-2; D gene unclear. The germline gives CDR1 SGDLS, CDR2 YYNGEE. This CDR3 has 15 residues. The ends were cut back, 8 bases at V and 3 bases at J, with 17 bases in the middle. The CDR3 here is CARNGHIGDTGELFF. CDR3 sequence (DNA): TGTGCCAGAAACGGGCATATTGGGGACACCGGGGAGCTGTTTTTT.

Ten or more counts support this clone. V and J are TRBV4-3 and TRBJ1-6; a weak D match, TRBD1 (5 bases). The V end was cut by 7 bases, the J end by 6 bases, with 13 bases between. Germline CDR1 reads LGHNA; CDR2 reads YSLEER. The CDR3 length is 14 residues. CDR3 DNA: TGCGCCAGCAACCGTTGGCAGGGTAATTCACCCCTCCACTTT. This codes for CASNRWQGNSPLHF.

There are many counts of this clone. The chain joins TRBV28 to TRBJ2-1; 8 bases are shared with TRBD1. CDR1 MDHEN and CDR2 SYDVKM come from the germline V gene. This CDR3 is 14 amino acids long. Losses at the gene ends were 5 bases for V and 6 bases for J; bases not matched to a gene: 6. CDR3 protein: CASSLAGTGNEQFF. CDR3 coding DNA: TGTGCCAGCAGTCTCGCGGGGACAGGCAATGAGCAGTTCTTC.

The chain carries TRBV9 and TRBJ2-5, with D possibly being TRBD2 (5 bases). The DNA end is a closer match to TRBJ2-1, so the J assignment may be wrong. Per the germline V gene, CDR1 is SGDLS and CDR2 is YYNGEE. The CDR3 totals 18 residues. The CDR3 protein is CASSVASPLVNADNEQFF. CDR3 sequence (DNA): TGTGCCAGCAGCGTAGCCTCCCCACTAGTTAACGCTGACAATGAGCAGTTCTTC.

This clone came up a few times. The genes are TRBV6-1 and TRBJ2-7; D may be TRBD1 (6 bases). The germline V and J ends were trimmed by 6 bases and 4 bases, with 16 bases remaining between them. CDR1 and CDR2 (germline): MNHNS, SASEGT. CDR3 length: 14 residues. The CDR3, as DNA: TGTGCCAGCAGAGCCGTGACAGGTGCATACGAGCAGTACTTC. Protein: CASRAVTGAYEQYF.

This clone was observed a few times. The rearrangement links TRBV7-9 to TRBJ2-5, with 13 nucleotides matching TRBD2. The V gene end was trimmed by 4 bases and the J gene end by 2 bases; junction bases not matched to a gene: 4. Per the germline V gene, CDR1 is SEHNR and CDR2 is FQNEAQ (reference sequence). The CDR3 extends over 16 amino acids. In DNA form, the CDR3 reads TGTGCCAGCAGCTCCTGGACTAGCGGGAGTCAAGAGACCCAGTACTTC. Its translation: CASSSWTSGSQETQYF.

This clone was found many times. The CDR3 sequence: CASSNDLTGGVEQFF. For the CDR3, the DNA is TGTGCCAGCAGCAACGACCTGACGGGTGGTGTTGAGCAGTTCTTC. The chain employs TRBV6-1 and TRBJ2-1; D uncertain. CDR1 is MNHNS and CDR2 is SASEGT in the germline V gene. This CDR3 contains 15 residues. Trimming stripped 6 bases from V and 9 bases from J, with 21 bases between.

This clone has a count of ten or more. The rearrangement joins TRBV6-5 to TRBJ1-2, with D unresolved. The CDR3 covers 14 residues. The V end lost 0 bases, the J end lost 5 bases, and 10 bases lay between the germline ends. Per germline, CDR1 MNHEY and CDR2 SVGAGI. DNA for the CDR3: TGTGCCAGCAGTTACTCCGGGGTGCGGTATGGCTACACCTTC. This encodes CASSYSGVRYGYTF.

Many counts were recorded for this clone. J is TRBJ2-7 and V is TRBV28; D is uncertain. Trimming removed 3 bases from V and 5 bases from J, with 5 bases in between. The CDR3 extends over 11 amino acids. Germline V gene sequence: CDR1 MDHEN, CDR2 SYDVKM. The CDR3 region is CASSFVHEQYF. As DNA, the CDR3 is TGTGCCAGCAGTTTTGTCCACGAGCAGTACTTC.

This clone has a handful of counts. This could be a read error, since a much larger clone is one nucleotide away. The same CDR3 is also encoded by other DNA sequences in this sample. The chain is built from TRBV20-1 and TRBJ2-5; D is possibly TRBD1 (6 bases). CDR1 and CDR2 (germline): DFQATT, SNEGSKA (reference sequence). The CDR3 is made up of 12 amino acids. The CDR3 nucleotides are TGCAGTGCTAGGGGGGCTAAAGAGACGCAGTACTTC. This codes for CSARGAKETQYF.

Comment on this clone: Being one base from a much bigger clone, this may be a read error. V usage is TRBV29-1 and J usage is TRBJ1-1; tentatively, D is TRBD1 (5 bases). Germline V gives CDR1 SQVTM, CDR2 ANQGSEA. The CDR3 has 13 amino acids. Trimming shortened V by 4 bases and J by 6 bases, and 15 bases separated the two germline ends. CDR3 coding DNA: TGCAGCGTTGGTGGCGGGGGGGGGTCTGAAGCTTTCTTT. It encodes CSVGGGGGSEAFF. Combining the CDR3 with reference TRBV29-1 and TRBJ1-1 gives the whole variable domain SAVISQKPSRDICQRGTSLTIQCQVDSQVTMMFWYRQQPGQSLTLIATANQGSEATYESGFVIDKFPISRPNLTFSTLTVSNMSPEDSSIYLCSVGGGGGSEAFFGQGTRLTVV.

Concerning this clone: A much larger clone lies one base from this, so it may be a read error. The rearrangement links TRBV5-4 to TRBJ2-7; TRBD1 agrees at 9 bases. Germline V gives CDR1 SGHNT, CDR2 YYREEE (reference sequence). The CDR3 spans 15 residues. The CDR3 nucleotides read TGTGCCAGCAGCTTGGCGGGACAGGGAACCTACGAGGAGTACTTC. Protein: CASSLAGQGTYEEYF.

V is TRBV24-1 and J is TRBJ2-7, with 10 bases fitting TRBD2. Per the germline V gene, CDR1 is KGHDR and CDR2 is SFDVKD. This CDR3 spans 15 amino acids. J lost 7 bases, V lost 6 bases, and 11 bases had no gene match. The CDR3 reads CATSPRLAGVREQYF. CDR3 nucleotide sequence: TGTGCCACCAGTCCTCGGCTAGCGGGAGTAAGAGAGCAGTACTTC.

There are a few counts of this clone. V and J are TRBV12-3 or TRBV12-4 and TRBJ1-2; D ambiguous. Trimming took off 5 bases at V and 2 bases at J, with 15 bases between the two ends. This CDR3 contains 15 residues. The CDR3 loop reads CASSPLQSVNYGYTF. CDR3 DNA sequence: TGTGCCAGCAGTCCCCTCCAATCAGTGAACTATGGCTACACCTTC.

This clone was picked up many times. The V call is TRBV6-4, the J call TRBJ1-6; TRBD1 is a possible D gene (5 bases). V was pared by 0 bases and J by 7 bases, with 7 bases between. CDR3 length equals 14 residues. Germline V CDR1 and CDR2: MRHNA, SNTAGT. The CDR3, as DNA: TGTGCCAGCAGTGACTCTGGGGGGAATTCACCCCTCCACTTT. This sequence encodes CASSDSGGNSPLHF.